This T cell receptor beta chain stems from a study of PD-1 blockade in classical Hodgkin lymphoma. For the study at large: Once every 2 weeks, patients received intravenous nivolumab at 3 mg/kg. General study findings and limits: By cycle point C4D1, TCR diversity had risen significantly in CD4+ cells (but not CD8+ cells). Patients who initiated nivolumab within 1 year of ASCT were excluded. Newly diagnosed patients had baseline TCR diversity that was reportedly lower than that of healthy donors.

As for this clone: The antigen remains unidentified.

The repertoire was sequenced with immunoSEQ multiplex PCR; TCRdb's copy has only in-frame clones and lacks some. The data contain 20,000 to 25,000 clones, under 90% of them singletons. Following autologous stem cell transplantation, relapse occurred in every patient, and exposure to brentuximab vedotin varied. Trimming at V came to 3 bases and at J to 5 bases, leaving 5 bases not matched to a gene. Germline values: CDR1 SGHRS, CDR2 YFSETQ. CDR3 size: 14 residues. The sequence was collected from a human donor with classical Hodgkin lymphoma. The source was peripheral blood mononuclear cells (PBMCs), collected before the second cycle of nivolumab. The V gene is TRBV5-1, the J gene TRBJ1-1, with 9 bases matching TRBD1. The DNA for the CDR3 is TGCGCCAGCAGCTCGCGGACAGGGGCTACTGAAGCTTTCTTT. Protein sequence: CASSSRTGATEAFF.